One and the same sample provided the 20 T cell receptor beta chains below, sequenced in a study of T cells after yellow fever vaccination. TCRdb reprocessed the 5' RACE reads via MiXCR and lists one record per CDR3 protein. The data show more than 450,000 distinct CDR3 sequences, roughly 22% seen once. Sequences were derived from PBMCs, sampled less than 25 days after the first yellow fever vaccination. These receptor sequences come from a young man who received the YFV17D yellow fever vaccine.

J is TRBJ2-5 and V is TRBV20-1; TRBD2 matches 9 bases. Germline V lookup: CDR1 DFQATT, CDR2 SNEGSKA (reference sequence). This CDR3 contains 14 residues. The V gene end was trimmed by 4 bases and the J gene end by 2 bases; junction bases not matched to a gene: 5. CDR3 nucleotide sequence: TGCAGTGCTACCGGGACTAGCACGCAAGAGACCCAGTACTTC. Amino acids: CSATGTSTQETQYF.

The V and J genes are TRBV6-1 and TRBJ1-4; no clear D. V lost 2 bases and J 0 bases, leaving 7 bases between the germline ends. This CDR3 has 15 amino acids. CDR1 and CDR2 from the germline V gene are MNHNS and SASEGT. CDR3: CASSETLATNEKLFF. DNA of the CDR3: TGTGCCAGCAGTGAAACATTGGCAACTAATGAAAAACTGTTTTTT.

The V gene is TRBV7-3, the J gene TRBJ1-6; 7 positions agree with TRBD1. The V segment lost 0 bases and the J segment 7 bases; nucleotides outside the gene matches: 15. In germline, CDR1 is SGHTA, CDR2 FQGTGA. The CDR3 consists of 19 residues. CDR3 in DNA: TGTGCCAGCAGCTTAACGCTTGGCCGACAGGGAGGATGGAATTCACCCCTCCACTTT. This codes for CASSLTLGRQGGWNSPLHF.

This clonotype was detected a few times. The rearrangement uses TRBV5-1 and TRBJ2-3; a weak D match, TRBD1 (5 bases). The CDR3 is 14 residues long. Between the trimmed V and J ends, which lost 4 bases and 2 bases, there was a span of 11 bases. Germline loops: CDR1 SGHRS, CDR2 YFSETQ. CDR3 sequence (DNA): TGCGCCAGCAGCCGAATGACAGCCACAGATACGCAGTATTTT. Encoded protein: CASSRMTATDTQYF.

The chain couples TRBV20-1 to TRBJ2-3; D unresolved. The germline V gene has CDR1 DFQATT and CDR2 SNEGSKA (reference sequence). The CDR3 contains 11 residues. Between the trimmed V and J ends, which lost 4 bases and 4 bases, there was a span of 6 bases. The CDR3 region has the DNA TGCAGTGCTATCGTCTCAGATACGCAGTATTTT. Amino acids: CSAIVSDTQYF.

This clonotype was seen only a few times. V usage is TRBV20-1 and J usage is TRBJ2-7, with 10 positions matching TRBD2. The V segment lost 2 bases and the J segment 2 bases; nucleotides outside the gene matches: 3. Germline CDR1 and CDR2: DFQATT and SNEGSKA (reference sequence). The CDR3 contains 14 residues. The CDR3 sequence: CSARPGLAPYEQYF. In DNA form, the CDR3 reads TGCAGTGCTAGACCGGGACTAGCGCCCTACGAGCAGTACTTC.

This clonotype was picked up a small number of times. The chain carries TRBV24-1 and TRBJ1-2; 12 bases agree with TRBD1. V gave up 2 bases and J gave up 8 bases; unmatched junction bases: 5. There are 15 residues in the CDR3. From germline, CDR1 is KGHDR and CDR2 SFDVKD. CDR3 sequence (DNA): TGTGCCACCAGTGATTCCGGGACAGGGGGCCAGGGCTACACCTTC. Translating gives CATSDSGTGGQGYTF.

The rearrangement uses TRBV5-1 and TRBJ2-1; D is unresolved. The CDR3 loop spans 13 amino acids. Germline V lookup: CDR1 SGHRS, CDR2 YFSETQ. V lost 5 bases and J lost 0, with 6 bases in between. The CDR3 DNA reads as TGCGCCAGCAGGTCCGACTCCTACAATGAGCAGTTCTTC. Translation gives CASRSDSYNEQFF.

This chain links TRBV5-1 with TRBJ2-1, with TRBD1 as a possible D gene (6 bases). The CDR3 spans 15 residues. V was clipped by 3 bases and J by 4 bases, with 14 bases between them. Germline V gives CDR1 SGHRS, CDR2 YFSETQ. The CDR3 sequence is CASSSEGTQYNEQFF. In nucleotides, the CDR3 is TGCGCCAGCAGCTCCGAAGGGACACAATACAATGAGCAGTTCTTC.

This clonotype was seen just once. This chain uses TRBV18 with TRBJ1-6, with 7 bases lining up with TRBD1. CDR1 is KGHSH and CDR2 is LQKENI in the germline V gene. This CDR3 is 16 amino acids long. J gave up 0 bases and V 5 bases, and 4 bases lay outside the gene matches. Written as DNA, the CDR3 is TGTGCCAGCTCAAGGGACAGTAGCTCCTATAATTCACCCCTCCACTTT. It specifies CASSRDSSSYNSPLHF.

This rearrangement joins TRBV2 to TRBJ2-3; TRBD2 matches at 8 bases. CDR3 length: 15 amino acids. Looked up from germline, CDR1 is SNHLY and CDR2 is FYNNEI. Germline trimming cut 6 bases from V and 5 bases from J; bases unmatched to any gene: 10. The CDR3, as DNA: TGTGCCAGCAGAGCCTTTATCGCGGGGGGAGATACGCAGTATTTT. Translated, it gives CASRAFIAGGDTQYF.

The rearrangement joins TRBV12-3 or TRBV12-4 to TRBJ1-2; 7 bases fit TRBD1. The junction had 7 bases not matched to a gene; V was cut back by 7 bases and J by 8 bases. This CDR3 has 12 residues. The CDR3 DNA is TGTGCCAGCAACACAGGGGAGCGCGGCTACACCTTC. Its protein product is CASNTGERGYTF.

In this sample, this clonotype turned up many times. The chain combines TRBV12-3 or TRBV12-4 with TRBJ1-4, with 7 bases matching TRBD1. CDR3 length: 14 amino acids. J lost 5 bases, V lost 6 bases, and 6 bases had no gene match. Here the CDR3 DNA reads TGTGCCAGCAGGCCCACAGGGGTAAATGAAAAACTGTTTTTT. It translates to CASRPTGVNEKLFF.

There are a few counts of this clonotype. The chain recombines TRBV20-1 with TRBJ1-1; D ambiguous. With 4 bases removed from V and 2 bases from J, the gap between germline ends came to 14 bases. The length of the CDR3 is 14 residues. Germline V CDR1 and CDR2: DFQATT, SNEGSKA (reference sequence). CDR3 sequence: CSAKWNSGNTEAFF. CDR3 DNA sequence: TGCAGTGCTAAGTGGAATTCAGGCAACACTGAAGCTTTCTTT.

This chain uses TRBV6-4 with TRBJ2-3, with TRBD2 matching 8 bases. Germline V gives CDR1 MRHNA, CDR2 SNTAGT. The CDR3 has 15 amino acids. The ends lost 6 bases at V and 2 bases at J; junction bases unmatched: 7. The CDR3 DNA follows: TGTGCCAGCAGCCCAAAAGCGGGGGTCACAGATACGCAGTATTTT. Translating it yields CASSPKAGVTDTQYF.

The chain links TRBV10-2 to TRBJ2-3; D remains unclear. The germline CDR1 and CDR2 sequences are WSHSY and SAAADI. The CDR3 is 15 amino acids. Trimming left V 4 bases short and J 1 base short, with 12 bases between. The CDR3 here is CASSGSGLGTDTQYF. For the CDR3, the DNA is TGCGCCAGCAGTGGTTCAGGTCTGGGCACAGATACGCAGTATTTT.

This clonotype was found many times. This rearrangement joins TRBV20-1 to TRBJ2-2; D may be TRBD1 (7 bases). The CDR3 sequence is 14 residues long. Germline-derived CDR1 and CDR2 are DFQATT and SNEGSKA (reference sequence). Trimming took 6 bases from V and 3 from J, leaving 14 bases between them. CDR3 residues: CSAPGGLHTGELFF. CDR3 bases: TGCAGTGCCCCAGGGGGACTGCACACCGGGGAGCTGTTTTTT.

This clonotype appeared many times. The V and J genes are TRBV2 and TRBJ2-3; 10 bases align to TRBD2. From germline, CDR1 is SNHLY and CDR2 FYNNEI. V trimming: 5 bases; J trimming: 2 bases; junction bases outside the gene matches: 7. The CDR3 spans 16 residues. CDR3 protein: CASSRTSGGLTDTQYF. The CDR3 bases are TGTGCCAGCAGTCGGACTAGCGGAGGGCTCACAGATACGCAGTATTTT.

The chain joins TRBV12-3 or TRBV12-4 to TRBJ1-1; the D gene is possibly TRBD1 (5 bases). This CDR3 comprises 13 residues. The V end was cut by 8 bases, the J end by 7 bases, with 17 bases between. The CDR3 reads CASQGDSEGEAFF. The DNA of the CDR3 is TGTGCCAGCCAGGGAGACTCGGAGGGTGAAGCTTTCTTT.

The CDR3 reads CSARGRNQPYNEQFF. Here the CDR3 DNA reads TGCAGTGCTAGAGGTAGGAACCAACCCTACAATGAGCAGTTCTTC. This rearrangement joins TRBV20-1 to TRBJ2-1; D unresolved. The germline gives CDR1 DFQATT, CDR2 SNEGSKA (reference sequence). The CDR3 consists of 15 residues. V gave up 1 base and J gave up 2 bases, with 12 bases separating them.